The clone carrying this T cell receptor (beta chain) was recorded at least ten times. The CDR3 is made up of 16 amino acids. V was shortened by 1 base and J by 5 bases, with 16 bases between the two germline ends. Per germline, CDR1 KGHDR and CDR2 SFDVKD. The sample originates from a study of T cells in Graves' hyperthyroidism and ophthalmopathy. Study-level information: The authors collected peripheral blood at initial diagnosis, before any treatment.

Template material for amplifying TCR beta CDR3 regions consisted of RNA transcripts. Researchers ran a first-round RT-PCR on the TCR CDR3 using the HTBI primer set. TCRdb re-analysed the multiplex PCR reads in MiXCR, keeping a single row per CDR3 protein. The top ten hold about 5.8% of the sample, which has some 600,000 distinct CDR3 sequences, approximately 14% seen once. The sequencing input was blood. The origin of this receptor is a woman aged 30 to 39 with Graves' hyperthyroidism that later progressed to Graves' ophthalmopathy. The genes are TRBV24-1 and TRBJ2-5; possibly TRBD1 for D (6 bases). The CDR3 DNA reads TGTGCCACCAGTGATTTCGTCGAACAGGGCGCCGAGACCCAGTACTTC. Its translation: CATSDFVEQGAETQYF.